The entry below gives a single T cell receptor beta chain sequence along with its context. The antigen is not known. These data belong to a study of cytomegalovirus exposure and HLA in healthy donors. Findings and limits, study-wide: Sequencing likely caused a cluster of highly shared sequence variants. It was approximately 150 TCR beta chains that were listed as cytomegalovirus-associated.

The donors, nominally healthy at sampling, likely had unrecorded immune exposures. The primer mix had 60 Vbeta and 13 Jbeta primers. TCRdb's table, derived via immunoSEQ multiplex PCR, lists solely in-frame clones and lacks some. The table shows 95,000 to 150,000 clones, with just over 15% occurring only once. V was cut by 4 bases and J by 7 bases, with 16 bases left in between. Per germline, CDR1 SGHNT and CDR2 YENEEA. The CDR3 is made up of 14 amino acids. The V and J genes are TRBV11-3 and TRBJ1-1; D perhaps matches TRBD1 (6 bases). The sample consisted of PBMCs. The clonotype comes from a woman aged 18-35 years in good health and CMV-seronegative. In DNA form, the CDR3 reads TGTGCCAGCAGCTCCGGACAGAGTACTGGTGAAGCTTTCTTT. It encodes CASSSGQSTGEAFF.